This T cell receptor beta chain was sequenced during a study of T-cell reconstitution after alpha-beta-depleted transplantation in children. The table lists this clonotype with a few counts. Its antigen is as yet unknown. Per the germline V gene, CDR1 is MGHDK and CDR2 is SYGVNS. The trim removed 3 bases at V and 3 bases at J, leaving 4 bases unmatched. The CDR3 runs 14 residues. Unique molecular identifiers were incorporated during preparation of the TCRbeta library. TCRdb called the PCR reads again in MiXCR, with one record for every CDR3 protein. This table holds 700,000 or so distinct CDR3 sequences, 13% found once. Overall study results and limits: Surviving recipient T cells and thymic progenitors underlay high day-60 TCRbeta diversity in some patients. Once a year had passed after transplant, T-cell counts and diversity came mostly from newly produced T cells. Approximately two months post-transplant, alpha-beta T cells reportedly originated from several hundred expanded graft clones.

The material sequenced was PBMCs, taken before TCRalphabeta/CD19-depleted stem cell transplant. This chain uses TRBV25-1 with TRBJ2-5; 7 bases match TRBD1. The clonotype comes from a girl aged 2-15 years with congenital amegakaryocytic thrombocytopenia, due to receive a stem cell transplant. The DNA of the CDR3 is TGTGCCAGCAGTGACTCCGGGACAGAAGAGACCCAGTACTTC. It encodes CASSDSGTEETQYF.